This is a list of T cell receptor beta chains from one sample in a study of CD8 T cells in ankylosing spondylitis. TCRdb reprocessed the 5' RACE reads via MiXCR and lists one record per CDR3 protein. The table has about 840,000 distinct CDR3 sequences, approximately 12% seen once; the top ten hold 0.51%. What was sequenced was blood, either unsorted or a sorted T cell fraction (not recorded which). The receptor source for this set is a male donor with ankylosing spondylitis. CDR3s include the opening cysteine and the closing phenylalanine or tryptophan. The order of the fields is D gene, clone size, J gene, V gene, CDR3 protein, CDR3 DNA. D genes are given only for firm matches. Size tells how often a clone was seen (once, few, many) or the class of an expanded clone, and some rows leave it out.

>TRBD1|NA|TRBJ1-6|TRBV5-6
CASSPDRGSYNSPLHF
TGTGCCAGCAGTCCCGACAGGGGGTCCTATAATTCACCCCTCCACTTT
>NA|NA|TRBJ2-7|TRBV20-1
CRGSGTGSYEQYF
TGCAGGGGGTCGGGGACCGGCTCCTACGAGCAGTACTTC
>NA|few|TRBJ2-7|TRBV6-6
CAGPKADYSEQYF
TGTGCCGGACCGAAGGCGGACTACTCCGAGCAGTACTTC
>NA|few|TRBJ2-2|TRBV20-1
CSAQVPNTGELFF
TGCAGTGCTCAAGTGCCGAACACCGGGGAGCTGTTTTTT
>NA|NA|TRBJ2-5|TRBV10-2
CASSESAPGLRGETQYF
TGCGCCAGCAGTGAGAGCGCTCCGGGACTTAGGGGTGAGACCCAGTACTTC
>NA|NA|TRBJ2-7|TRBV6-1
CASKRVGTPYSEQYF
TGTGCCAGCAAGAGAGTGGGGACACCGTACAGCGAGCAGTACTTC
>NA|many|TRBJ2-4|TRBV5-1
CASSLDRQNIQYF
TGCGCCAGCAGCTTGGACAGACAAAACATTCAGTACTTC
>NA|NA|TRBJ2-7|TRBV7-9
CASSPGVSRQQYF
TGTGCCAGCAGCCCAGGGGTTTCGCGGCAGCAGTACTTC
>TRBD1|few|TRBJ1-1|TRBV20-1
CSATTGRRNTEAFF
TGCAGTGCCACGACAGGGAGACGGAACACTGAAGCTTTCTTT
>TRBD1|few|TRBJ1-2|TRBV10-2
CASTGQAPQGYTF
TGCGCCAGCACGGGACAGGCCCCCCAGGGCTACACCTTC
>NA|NA|TRBJ1-2|TRBV5-1
CASSSPSRGAYGYTF
TGCGCCAGCAGCTCGCCAAGTAGGGGGGCCTATGGCTACACCTTC
>NA|few|TRBJ2-1|TRBV6-5
CASSNSGTPGREQFF
TGTGCCAGCAGTAACTCCGGGACTCCAGGGCGTGAGCAGTTCTTC
>TRBD2|few|TRBJ2-7|TRBV7-2
CASSKAGTSGTYEQYF
TGTGCCAGCTCAAAAGCCGGGACTAGCGGGACCTACGAGCAGTACTTC
>NA|many|TRBJ1-2|TRBV20-1
CSAGDSFDYGYTF
TGCAGTGCGGGAGATTCCTTTGACTATGGCTACACCTTC
>NA|NA|TRBJ1-1|TRBV6-5
CASSYRSGRVEAFF
TGTGCCAGCAGTTACAGATCCGGACGGGTTGAAGCTTTCTTT
>NA|few|TRBJ1-6|TRBV28
CASRDGRLGSPLHF
TGTGCCAGCAGGGACGGACGGCTGGGTTCACCCCTCCACTTT
>NA|NA|TRBJ2-5|TRBV6-5
CASIWASDVGTQYF
TGTGCCAGCATTTGGGCCTCGGACGTAGGGACCCAGTACTTC
>TRBD1|NA|TRBJ1-6|TRBV7-2
CASSYIQGNSPLHF
TGTGCCAGCAGCTACATACAGGGGAACTCACCCCTCCACTTT
>TRBD2|few|TRBJ2-3|TRBV12-3/TRBV12-4
CASSFWSSGTDTQYF
TGTGCCAGCAGTTTTTGGTCTAGCGGGACAGATACGCAGTATTTT
>TRBD2|few|TRBJ2-7|TRBV20-1
CSAPLPSGSSYEQYF
TGCAGTGCCCCGCTCCCTAGCGGGAGCTCCTACGAGCAGTACTTC
>TRBD1|NA|TRBJ2-5|TRBV12-3/TRBV12-4
CASRRQGRETQYF
TGTGCCAGCAGACGACAGGGGAGAGAGACCCAGTACTTC
>TRBD1|NA|TRBJ1-6|TRBV15
CATSRQGVGNSPLHF
TGTGCCACCAGTCGTCAGGGGGTCGGTAATTCACCCCTCCACTTT
>NA|many|TRBJ2-7|TRBV14
CASSHLLNYEQYF
TGTGCCAGCAGCCACCTACTAAACTACGAGCAGTACTTC
>NA|few|TRBJ2-7|TRBV20-1
CSARSNTGYEQYF
TGCAGTGCTAGATCGAATACGGGCTACGAGCAGTACTTC
>TRBD1|NA|TRBJ1-4|TRBV20-1
CSASDRGDEKLFF
TGCAGTGCTTCGGACAGGGGGGATGAAAAACTGTTTTTT
>NA|NA|TRBJ2-5|TRBV29-1
CSVVGLRETQYF
TGCAGCGTTGTTGGACTCCGGGAGACCCAGTACTTC
>NA|many|TRBJ2-5|TRBV9
CASSVRPWGTGETQYF
TGTGCCAGCAGCGTCCGGCCCTGGGGGACTGGAGAGACCCAGTACTTC
>TRBD2|NA|TRBJ2-1|TRBV2
CASILGRGDNEQFF
TGTGCCAGCATTCTCGGGCGGGGGGACAATGAGCAGTTCTTC
>TRBD1|NA|TRBJ2-7|TRBV6-1
CASSPRGLSFYEQYF
TGTGCCAGCAGTCCCAGGGGGCTTTCCTTCTACGAGCAGTACTTC
>TRBD1|many|TRBJ1-1|TRBV29-1
CSVEVRGERTEAFF
TGCAGCGTTGAAGTCAGGGGGGAACGGACTGAAGCTTTCTTT
>TRBD1|many|TRBJ1-2|TRBV10-3
CAIRGTGVYGYTF
TGTGCCATCAGGGGGACAGGTGTCTATGGCTACACCTTC
>TRBD1|few|TRBJ1-2|TRBV6-1
CASSQGQGFYGYTF
TGTGCCAGCAGTCAGGGACAGGGATTCTATGGCTACACCTTC
>NA|few|TRBJ1-1|TRBV7-9
CASSPSRSRKNTEAFF
TGTGCCAGCAGCCCCTCTAGGTCCCGTAAGAACACTGAAGCTTTCTTT
>NA|many|TRBJ2-2|TRBV20-1
CSASFKRYTGELFF
TGCAGTGCTAGTTTTAAACGGTACACCGGGGAGCTGTTTTTT
>TRBD2|few|TRBJ2-3|TRBV5-1
CASRTGGQDTQYF
TGCGCCAGCAGGACGGGGGGGCAAGATACGCAGTATTTT
>NA|few|TRBJ2-1|TRBV11-1
CASSPWVAQEQFF
TGTGCCAGCAGCCCCTGGGTAGCACAGGAGCAGTTCTTC
>NA|NA|TRBJ2-7|TRBV20-1
CSAPLREQYF
TGCAGTGCCCCCTTGCGGGAGCAGTACTTC
>NA|NA|TRBJ1-5|TRBV20-1
CSGTAHSNQPQHF
TGCAGTGGAACGGCCCATAGCAATCAGCCCCAGCATTTT
>NA|few|TRBJ2-3|TRBV5-5
CASSFSAATDTQYF
TGTGCCAGCAGCTTTTCGGCGGCCACAGATACGCAGTATTTT
>TRBD1|NA|TRBJ1-1|TRBV7-2
CASRPQQGAGTEAFF
TGTGCCAGCAGGCCTCAACAGGGGGCGGGAACTGAAGCTTTCTTT
>TRBD2|few|TRBJ2-2|TRBV4-1
CASSQGWVAGPNTGELFF
TGCGCCAGCAGCCAAGGTTGGGTAGCGGGGCCGAACACCGGGGAGCTGTTTTTT
>NA|NA|TRBJ1-2|TRBV7-9
CASSWARMGHGYGYTF
TGTGCCAGCAGCTGGGCTAGGATGGGGCATGGATATGGCTACACCTTC